What follows is one TCR beta chain and its context. TCRdb's copy holds only in-frame clones and misses some; the assay was immunoSEQ multiplex PCR. Of about 130,000 clones listed, 92% are singletons. The CDR3 has 15 residues. Germline V CDR1 and CDR2: MNHEY, SMNVEV (reference sequence). V dropped 2 bases and J dropped 0; count of bases not matched to a gene: 1. These data belong to a study of control samples from healthy donors and cancer patients. The material sequenced was blood. V usage is TRBV27 and J usage is TRBJ2-7, with TRBD1 identical over 10 bases. The receptor's source is a young man in good health. The CDR3, as DNA: TGTGCCAGCAGTTTAAGACAGGGGGCCTCCTACGAGCAGTACTTC. Translated, it gives CASSLRQGASYEQYF.